This passage covers 16 T cell receptor beta chains from one sample sequenced in a study of regulatory T cells in long-lasting Graves disease. The sample's time point: newly diagnosed GD, antithyroid drugs for less than 3 months. Construction of the TCR library relied on RNA isolated from PBMCs. TCR beta libraries were built with iRepertoire HTBI primers and Arm-PCR of CDR3 regions. From the multiplex PCR reads, TCRdb called clonotypes with MiXCR, one entry per CDR3 protein. The sample has around 450,000 distinct CDR3 sequences, over 12% seen once. These data also formed part of another study, on T cells in Graves' hyperthyroidism and ophthalmopathy.

This specimen consisted of peripheral blood mononuclear cells (PBMCs), obtained at new diagnosis, from a patient treated with antithyroid drugs. The receptors derive from a woman between 40 and 55 years old with Graves disease.

This clonotype was observed a handful of times. The chain has TRBV13 and TRBJ1-2; a weak D match, TRBD1 (6 bases). Per the germline V gene, CDR1 is PRHDT and CDR2 is FYEKMQ (reference sequence). The CDR3 contains 17 residues. Trimming stripped 0 bases from V and 5 bases from J, with 19 bases between. The CDR3 loop reads CASSLGSGQGREYGYTF. The CDR3 DNA reads TGTGCCAGCAGCTTAGGCTCGGGGCAGGGGCGCGAGTATGGCTACACCTTC.

In this sample, this clonotype turned up a few times. The J gene is TRBJ2-1, the V gene TRBV7-8; 13 nucleotides line up with TRBD2. Germline V gene sequence: CDR1 SGHVS, CDR2 FQNEAQ. This CDR3 comprises 16 residues. V trimming: 3 bases; J trimming: 2 bases; junction bases outside the gene matches: 1. CDR3 coding DNA: TGTGCCAGCAGCTTCACTAGCGGGAGGGCCTACAATGAGCAGTTCTTC. Amino acids: CASSFTSGRAYNEQFF.

The table lists this clonotype with a few counts. The chain recombines TRBV5-1 with TRBJ2-7, with 9 bases matching TRBD2. The CDR3 consists of 16 residues. Trimming removed 0 bases from V and 5 bases from J; junction bases left unmatched: 9. Germline assignment: CDR1 SGHRS and CDR2 YFSETQ. The CDR3 DNA reads as TGCGCCAGCAGCTTGGCCGGGCGGGAGGGCCGCAACGAGCAGTACTTC. Translation: CASSLAGREGRNEQYF.

Regarding this clonotype: A read error may explain this, as a much larger clone is one base away. The gene calls are TRBV3-1 and TRBJ2-3; D is tentatively TRBD1 or TRBD2 (5 bases each). CDR3 length equals 14 residues. From germline, CDR1 is LGHDT and CDR2 YNNKEL (reference sequence). The CDR3 protein is CASGQDGTFRAQYF. CDR3 DNA sequence: TGTGCCAGCGGCCAAGATGGGACCTTCAGGGCGCAGTATTTT.

This clonotype has just a few counts. V is TRBV27 and J is TRBJ2-1; TRBD2 matches at 7 bases. The CDR3 has 15 residues. CDR1 and CDR2 from the germline V gene are MNHEY and SMNVEV (reference sequence). Unmatched junction bases numbered 9, after V lost 2 bases and J lost 8 bases. CDR3 loop: CASSLPWEGDHEQFF. The CDR3 DNA reads as TGTGCCAGCAGTTTACCCTGGGAGGGCGACCATGAGCAGTTCTTC.

This clonotype showed up just once. A far larger clone lies a single base away; this is likely a read error. CDR3 amino acids: CASSQYGSPPSDTQYF. Here the CDR3 DNA reads TGTGCCAGCAGCCAATACGGCAGCCCACCGTCAGATACGCAGTATTTT. The chain is built from TRBV11-3 and TRBJ2-3; D is uncertain. Trimming left V 5 bases short and J 4 bases short, with 19 bases between. Germline V gene data show CDR1 as SGHNT and CDR2 as YENEEA. This CDR3 has 16 amino acids.

A note on this clonotype: Without the conserved terminal phenylalanine or tryptophan, this CDR3 likely stems from a read error. The chain carries TRBV6-1 and TRBJ2-1; possible D gene TRBD2, 6 bases. The CDR3 totals 12 residues. With 7 bases removed from V and 9 bases from J, the gap between germline ends came to 13 bases. Germline-derived CDR1 and CDR2 are MNHNS and SASEGT. For the CDR3, the DNA is TGTGCCAGCACCGGGAGCGTCGGTGAGCAGTTCGTC. Its protein is CASTGSVGEQFV.

This sequence joins TRBV28 and TRBJ1-3, with D uncertain. CDR3 length: 14 residues. Germline assignment: CDR1 MDHEN and CDR2 SYDVKM. The germline V and J ends were trimmed by 1 base and 5 bases, with 9 bases remaining between them. The CDR3, as DNA: TGTGCCAGCAGTTTATCCGGCCCCCGAAACACCATATATTTT. Translating gives CASSLSGPRNTIYF. The full variable domain, rest sourced from reference TRBV28 and TRBJ1-3, is DVKVTQSSRYLVKRTGEKVFLECVQDMDHENMFWYRQDPGLGLRLIYFSYDVKMKEKGDIPEGYSVSREKKERFSLILESASTNQTSMYLCASSLSGPRNTIYFGEGSWLTVV.

This clonotype has a count of ten or more. The V and J genes are TRBV2 and TRBJ2-5; 7 nucleotides agree with TRBD1. Germline CDR1 is SNHLY and CDR2 is FYNNEI. Losses at the gene ends were 8 bases for V and 1 base for J; bases not matched to a gene: 4. CDR3 size: 13 residues. The CDR3 spells CASHRGPQETQYF. In nucleotides, the CDR3 is TGTGCCAGCCACAGGGGCCCCCAAGAGACCCAGTACTTC.

This clonotype was seen a few times. This chain links TRBV5-1 with TRBJ2-5; maybe TRBD2 (5 bases). There are 14 residues in the CDR3. Per the germline V gene, CDR1 is SGHRS and CDR2 is YFSETQ. V was cut by 5 bases and J by 1 base, with 12 bases left in between. CDR3: CASRPIAGQETQYF. The DNA of the CDR3 is TGCGCCAGCAGGCCGATCGCGGGCCAAGAGACCCAGTACTTC.

This rearrangement joins TRBV5-1 to TRBJ2-7, with D perhaps matching TRBD2 (5 bases). CDR3 size: 13 residues. V was trimmed by 2 bases and J by 4 bases, leaving 10 bases between them. CDR1 is SGHRS, CDR2 YFSETQ, per germline. CDR3 sequence (DNA): TGCGCCAGCAGCTTTGGAGGTTGGTACGAGCAGTACTTC. As protein: CASSFGGWYEQYF.

The sample holds many counts of this clonotype. A junction boundary mismatches the germline segment, possibly from a read error. The chain uses TRBV12-3 or TRBV12-4 and TRBJ2-5; D is unresolved. This CDR3 has 15 amino acids. In DNA form, the CDR3 reads TGTGCCGGCAGTTTATTCACTTCGTACCAAGAGACCCAGTACTTC. It encodes CAGSLFTSYQETQYF.

This chain connects TRBV5-6 to TRBJ1-2; possibly TRBD1 for D (6 bases). CDR1 is SGHDT and CDR2 is YYEEEE in the germline V gene. This CDR3 region has 14 residues. V was clipped by 6 bases and J by 4 bases, with 16 bases between them. For the CDR3, the DNA is TGTGCCAGCAATTACAGGGTTGCTTCCTATGGCTACACCTTC. This translates into CASNYRVASYGYTF.

This clonotype was seen a few times. The genes are TRBV24-1 and TRBJ2-3, with D perhaps matching TRBD2 (5 bases). The CDR3 is 17 residues long. CDR1 is KGHDR and CDR2 is SFDVKD in the germline V gene. Trimming removed 4 bases from V and 0 bases from J, with 16 bases in between. The CDR3 sequence: CATSDQQTLASTDTQYF. As DNA, the CDR3 is TGTGCCACCAGTGACCAGCAAACCCTAGCAAGCACAGATACGCAGTATTTT.

This clonotype appeared a few times. The rearrangement links TRBV20-1 to TRBJ1-3, with a tentative D call TRBD1 (6 bases). The CDR3 covers 17 residues. Trimming took off 1 base at V and 0 bases at J, with 16 bases between the two ends. Germline V gene data show CDR1 as DFQATT and CDR2 as SNEGSKA (reference sequence). The CDR3 reads CSARVNTGTNSGNTIYF. CDR3 nucleotide sequence: TGCAGTGCTAGAGTTAACACCGGGACAAACTCTGGAAACACCATATATTTT.

This clonotype was seen many times. The chain has TRBV11-2 and TRBJ1-1; D might be TRBD1 (5 bases). V gave up 8 bases and J gave up 1 base, with 20 bases separating them. The germline CDR1 and CDR2 sequences are SGHAT and FQNNGV. The CDR3 spans 16 residues. Here the CDR3 reads CASRGQRTIQNTEAFF. CDR3 nucleotides: TGTGCCAGCCGAGGACAACGGACCATCCAGAACACTGAAGCTTTCTTT.